What follows describes a single TCR beta chain. The clone's antigen remains unknown. No base quality information exists; no much larger clone differs at one position. From the cysteine up to the phenylalanine, the CDR3 has a length of 13 residues. Only CDR3 DNA is held: 39 bases, read in frame from base 1. The germline V gene (reference sequence) specifies SEHNR as CDR1 and FQNEAQ as CDR2. V is reduced by 7 bases and J by 9 bases, leaving a spacing of 16 bases between them. The entry originates in a study of shared clonotypes between healthy human individuals (dated by TCRdb to 2018 to 2021). General notes on the study: A couple of women and a few men aged 18 to 49 years were included in the cohort. For each donor, CD4 naive and CD4 memory were each run on three plates, CD8 naive on two plates, and CD8 memory on one plate. Blood TCR repertoires of a handful of healthy adults were deeply sequenced to estimate repertoire size and the extent of clonotype sharing between individuals. Libraries were prepared and TCR repertoires were sequenced by different laboratories using diverse techniques, in order to increase sequencing depth and limit assay-specific biases. Each donor's leukapheresis produced roughly between about 0.9 and 9.5 billion PBMCs.

TCR CDR3 regions were amplified from genomic DNA by multiplex PCR using the deep immunoSEQ assay. Genomic DNA extracted from each cell subset was distributed evenly over all wells of several immunoSEQ 96-well plates, and each plate served as one replicate. Each replicate PCR for sorted subsets received about 180 ng genomic DNA, equal to roughly 30,000 T cell genomes. Purified libraries were measured with a Qubit 3.0 fluorometer, size-checked on a Bioanalyzer 2100, and measured again with the KAPA Library Quantification kit. Every immunoSEQ 96-well plate was sequenced on a separate single-read 150-cycle Illumina NextSeq 550 flow cell. The authors processed their data as follows. Because only junctional sequences without quality scores were contained in the immunoSEQ output, filtering matching that applied to full-length reads could not be performed. Sequences were annotated with PyIR, a Python wrapper for IgBLAST v1.9, and V/J genes and CDR3 were assigned using IMGT germline references. Reads with weak V/J assignments (E-value above 1e-6), missing CDR3, stop codons, out-of-frame junctions, or ambiguous translated residues were removed. V3J clonotypes were defined by identical inferred V gene, J gene, and CDR3 amino acid sequence. The percentage overlap between two repertoires was calculated by dividing the number of shared unique clonotypes by the size of the smaller repertoire. Richness of each repertoire was evaluated using RTK rarefaction, the Chao1 estimator, and Recon v2.1 estimates of unobserved clonotypes. OLGA was used to compute generation probabilities for all TCRbeta clonotypes that the gDNA method yielded from a few donors. TCRdb took over this immuneACCESS table, retaining in-frame rearrangements with V and J assigned. Such tables are incomplete; in checked studies, under half of the missing clones stem from an unresolved V gene, and the remainder is unexplained. The V and J calls and clone size are taken from that table; D and trimming were inferred from the DNA. The sample records roughly 120,000 clones, around two thirds of which are singletons. The ten largest clones capture approximately 25% of the sample.

The donors were healthy, HIV-negative adults with no recently reported acute infections or vaccinations. All donors were Caucasian adults living in Nashville, Tennessee, USA. CD8 memory samples consisted of magnetically selected CD45RO+ cells combined with CCR7-negative CD45RA+ effector memory (TemRA) cells. Blood was collected by leukapheresis, and PBMCs were isolated by Ficoll-Histopaque density gradient centrifugation and then cryopreserved in liquid nitrogen vapor phase. Analytical flow cytometry was used to check the purity and quantity of every magnetically sorted T cell population. Each sorted fraction had its genomic DNA isolated and then quantified by UV absorbance on a Nanodrop 2000c. Broader findings and caveats from the paper: Estimated clonotype richness was generally larger for naive than for memory subsets. Based on pairwise subsampling, the degree of clonotype sharing among donors was expected to be affected by sequencing depth. Because the study included a small number of donors, the genetic and exposure-history diversity represented was limited. Rarefaction of sorted-subset datasets indicated incomplete sequencing despite the large sequencing depth. Higher generation probabilities were observed for clonotypes shared by all four sorted-subset donors than for non-shared clonotypes. Sampling was restricted to blood, and TCR repertoires in tissue are likely to differ from TCR repertoires in blood. Roughly 5% of naive CD4, 3.5% of naive CD8, 2.3% of memory CD4, and approximately 0.39% of memory CD8 clonotypes were shared across several donors.

The V and J segments used are TRBV7-9 and TRBJ2-1, with no confidently assigned D gene. The TCR originated in a woman aged 25 to 45 in good health. The sequenced material came from memory CD8+ T cells sorted from blood. Read against the paper, the sample's cell subset or site label means: CD45RO+ cells pooled with CCR7-negative TemRA cells. CDR3 region: CASNAVVGGEQFF. The DNA reads as follows: TGTGCCAGCAACGCGGTCGTGGGCGGTGAGCAGTTCTTC.